The present T cell receptor beta chain was sequenced within a study of CD8 T cells in Susac syndrome. Regarding this clonotype: Its antigen is not known.

Study outcomes and limitations: Maximal CD8+ clonal expansion in Susac was observed within TEMRA cells and among active patients.

The authors reverse transcribed roughly 0.5 to 1 ug RNA with random hexamers. Each CDR3 protein is one row after TCRdb ran MiXCR on the immunoSEQ multiplex PCR reads. The sample holds about 190,000 distinct CDR3 sequences, roughly 94% seen once. The CDR3 has 15 amino acids. Trimming pared 0 bases from V and 2 bases from J, leaving 8 bases between. The germline CDR1 and CDR2 sequences are LGHDT and YNNKEL (reference sequence). This clonotype was obtained from a human donor with Susac syndrome. The chain recombines TRBV3-1 with TRBJ2-1; possible D gene TRBD2, 5 bases. Sequencing was performed on CD8+ T cells from PBMCs. In DNA form, the CDR3 reads TGTGCCAGCAGCCAAGATGAGCGGACCTACAATGAGCAGTTCTTC. Translating gives CASSQDERTYNEQFF.